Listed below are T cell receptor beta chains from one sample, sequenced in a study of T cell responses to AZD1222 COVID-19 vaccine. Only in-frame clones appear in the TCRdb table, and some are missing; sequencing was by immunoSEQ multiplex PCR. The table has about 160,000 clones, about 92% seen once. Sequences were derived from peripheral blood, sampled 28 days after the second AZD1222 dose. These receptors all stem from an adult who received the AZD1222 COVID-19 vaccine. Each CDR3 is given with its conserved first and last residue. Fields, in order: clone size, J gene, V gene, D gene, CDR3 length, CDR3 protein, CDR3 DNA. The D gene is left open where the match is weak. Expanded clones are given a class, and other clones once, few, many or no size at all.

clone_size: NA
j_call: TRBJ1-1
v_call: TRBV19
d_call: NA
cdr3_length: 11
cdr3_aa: CASSLGTEAFF
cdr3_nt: TGTGCCAGTAGTCTCGGGACTGAAGCTTTCTTT

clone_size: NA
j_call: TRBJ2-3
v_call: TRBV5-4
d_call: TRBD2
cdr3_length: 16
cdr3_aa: CASSWAPSGYTDTQYF
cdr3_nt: TGTGCCAGCAGCTGGGCCCCTAGCGGGTACACAGATACGCAGTATTTT

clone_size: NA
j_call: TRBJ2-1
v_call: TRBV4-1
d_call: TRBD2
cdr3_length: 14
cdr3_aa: CASSQEGGSPEQFF
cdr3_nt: TGCGCCAGCAGCCAAGAGGGAGGGTCCCCTGAGCAGTTCTTC

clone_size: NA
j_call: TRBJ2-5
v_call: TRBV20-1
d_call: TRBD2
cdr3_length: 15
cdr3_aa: CSASQLAGPQETQYF
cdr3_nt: TGCAGTGCTAGTCAGCTAGCGGGGCCACAAGAGACCCAGTACTTC

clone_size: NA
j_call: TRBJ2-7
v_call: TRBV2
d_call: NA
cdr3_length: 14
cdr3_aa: CASSSQENSYEQYF
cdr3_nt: TGTGCCAGCAGTTCACAGGAAAACTCCTACGAGCAGTACTTC

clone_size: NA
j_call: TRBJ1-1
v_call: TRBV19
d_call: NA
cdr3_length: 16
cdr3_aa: CASSIVGRIMNTEAFF
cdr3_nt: TGTGCCAGTAGTATAGTGGGCAGGATCATGAACACTGAAGCTTTCTTT

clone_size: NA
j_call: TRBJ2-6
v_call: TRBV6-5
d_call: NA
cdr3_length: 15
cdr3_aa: CASSYLSSGANVLTF
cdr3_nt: TGTGCCAGCAGTTACCTCTCCTCTGGGGCCAACGTCCTGACTTTC

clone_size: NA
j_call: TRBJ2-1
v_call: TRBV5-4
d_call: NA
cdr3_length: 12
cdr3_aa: CASRSGNNEQFF
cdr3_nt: TGTGCCAGCAGGTCCGGGAACAATGAGCAGTTCTTC

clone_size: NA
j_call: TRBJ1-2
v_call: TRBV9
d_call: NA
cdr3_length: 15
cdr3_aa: CASSGGPGRDYGYTF
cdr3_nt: TGTGCCAGCAGCGGTGGGCCAGGACGGGACTATGGCTACACCTTC

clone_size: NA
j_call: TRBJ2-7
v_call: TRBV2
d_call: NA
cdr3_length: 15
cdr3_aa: CASSAFGSGGYEQYF
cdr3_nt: TGTGCCAGCAGTGCCTTCGGGAGCGGCGGCTACGAGCAGTACTTC

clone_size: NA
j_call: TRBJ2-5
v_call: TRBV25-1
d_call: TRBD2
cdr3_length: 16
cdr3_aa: CASYDSGLAGEGTQYF
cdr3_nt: TGTGCCAGCTATGATTCGGGACTAGCGGGAGAGGGGACCCAGTACTTC

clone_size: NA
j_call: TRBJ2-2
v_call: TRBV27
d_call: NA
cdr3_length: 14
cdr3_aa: CASSLFQGPGELFF
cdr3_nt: TGTGCCAGCAGTTTATTCCAGGGGCCCGGGGAGCTGTTTTTT

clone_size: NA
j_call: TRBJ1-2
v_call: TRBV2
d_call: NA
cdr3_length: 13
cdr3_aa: CASSVGELYGYTF
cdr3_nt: TGTGCCAGCAGTGTGGGGGAGCTCTATGGCTACACCTTC

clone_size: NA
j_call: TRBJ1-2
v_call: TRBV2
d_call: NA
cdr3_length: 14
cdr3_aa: CASSRTDANYGYTF
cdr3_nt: TGTGCCAGCTCTAGGACAGACGCTAACTATGGCTACACCTTC

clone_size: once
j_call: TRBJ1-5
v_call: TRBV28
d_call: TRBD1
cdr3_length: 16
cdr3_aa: CASNYRAGGTGQPQHF
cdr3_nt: TGTGCCAGCAACTATAGGGCAGGGGGCACGGGTCAGCCCCAGCATTTT

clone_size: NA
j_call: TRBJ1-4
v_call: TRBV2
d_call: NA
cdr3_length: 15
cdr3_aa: CASRTEGTSNEKLFF
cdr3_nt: TGTGCCAGCAGAACTGAGGGGACAAGTAATGAAAAACTGTTTTTT

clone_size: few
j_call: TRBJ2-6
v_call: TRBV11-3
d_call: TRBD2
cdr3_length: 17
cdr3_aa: CASSPTRGSSGANVLTF
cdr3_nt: TGTGCCAGCAGCCCAACCCGCGGGAGCTCTGGGGCCAACGTCCTGACTTTC

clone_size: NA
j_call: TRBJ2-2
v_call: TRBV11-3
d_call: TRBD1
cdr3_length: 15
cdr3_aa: CASSPGTANTGELFF
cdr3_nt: TGTGCCAGCAGCCCCGGGACAGCTAACACCGGGGAGCTGTTTTTT

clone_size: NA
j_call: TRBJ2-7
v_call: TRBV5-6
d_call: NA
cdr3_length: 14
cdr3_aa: CASSPPRGTGEQYF
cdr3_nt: TGTGCCAGCAGCCCTCCTAGGGGGACGGGCGAGCAGTACTTC

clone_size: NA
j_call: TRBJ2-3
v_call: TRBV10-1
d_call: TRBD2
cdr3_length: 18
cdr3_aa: CASSESRASGSSTDTQYF
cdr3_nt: TGCGCCAGCAGTGAGTCGAGGGCTAGCGGGAGTAGCACAGATACGCAGTATTTT

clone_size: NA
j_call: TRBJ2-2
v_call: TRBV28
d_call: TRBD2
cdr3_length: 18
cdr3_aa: CASSLLVAGVWNTGELFF
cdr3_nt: TGTGCCAGCAGTTTATTAGTAGCGGGAGTGTGGAACACCGGGGAGCTGTTTTTT

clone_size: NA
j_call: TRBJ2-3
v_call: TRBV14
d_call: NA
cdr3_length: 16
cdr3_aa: CASSQAARVVADTQYF
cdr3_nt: TGTGCCAGCAGCCAAGCTGCCAGGGTTGTCGCAGATACGCAGTATTTT

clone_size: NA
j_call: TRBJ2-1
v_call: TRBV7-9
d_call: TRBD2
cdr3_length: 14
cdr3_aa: CASRDRTSASEQFF
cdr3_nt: TGTGCCAGCAGGGATAGGACTAGCGCCAGTGAGCAGTTCTTC

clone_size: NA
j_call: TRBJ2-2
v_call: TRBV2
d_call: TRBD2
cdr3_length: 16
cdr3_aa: CASSGLAGLSAGELFF
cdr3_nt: TGTGCCAGCAGCGGACTAGCGGGTCTGTCTGCCGGGGAGCTGTTTTTT

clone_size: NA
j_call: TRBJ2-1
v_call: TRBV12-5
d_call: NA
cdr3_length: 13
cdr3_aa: CASGLVRGPEQFF
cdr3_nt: TGTGCTAGTGGTTTGGTACGGGGGCCTGAGCAGTTCTTC

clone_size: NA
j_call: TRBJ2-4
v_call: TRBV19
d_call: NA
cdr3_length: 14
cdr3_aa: CASSPQYGKNIQYF
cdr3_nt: TGTGCCAGTAGTCCACAGTATGGCAAAAACATTCAGTACTTC

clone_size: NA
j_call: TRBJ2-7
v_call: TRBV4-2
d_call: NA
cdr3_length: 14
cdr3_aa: CASSQDQSSYEQYF
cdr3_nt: TGTGCCAGCAGCCAAGATCAGAGCTCCTACGAGCAGTACTTC

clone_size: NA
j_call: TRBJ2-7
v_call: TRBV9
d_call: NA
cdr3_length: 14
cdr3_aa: CASSVAPNSYEQYF
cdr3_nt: TGTGCCAGCAGCGTAGCCCCGAACTCCTACGAGCAGTACTTC

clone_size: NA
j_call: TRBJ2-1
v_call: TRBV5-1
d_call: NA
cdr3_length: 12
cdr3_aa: CASSLAYNEQFF
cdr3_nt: TGCGCCAGCAGCTTGGCGTACAATGAGCAGTTCTTC

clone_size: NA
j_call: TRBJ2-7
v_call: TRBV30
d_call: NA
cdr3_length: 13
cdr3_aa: CAWSEHIPYEQYF
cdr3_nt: TGTGCCTGGAGTGAACATATCCCCTACGAGCAGTACTTC

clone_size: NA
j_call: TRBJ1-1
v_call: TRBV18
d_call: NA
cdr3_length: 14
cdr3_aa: CASSPPIGWAEAFF
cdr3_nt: TGTGCCAGCTCACCACCTATAGGGTGGGCTGAAGCTTTCTTT

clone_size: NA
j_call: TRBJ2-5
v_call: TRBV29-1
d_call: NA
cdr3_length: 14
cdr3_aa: CSVESASPGETQYF
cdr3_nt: TGCAGCGTTGAATCGGCGTCTCCCGGAGAGACCCAGTACTTC

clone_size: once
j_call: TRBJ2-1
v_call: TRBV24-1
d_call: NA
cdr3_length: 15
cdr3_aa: CATSDPGTDYNEQFF
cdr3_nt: TGTGCCACCAGTGATCCCGGGACTGACTACAATGAGCAGTTCTTC

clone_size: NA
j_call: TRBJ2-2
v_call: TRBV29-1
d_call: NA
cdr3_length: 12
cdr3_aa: CSVVKNTGELFF
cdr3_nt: TGCAGCGTTGTAAAGAACACCGGGGAGCTGTTTTTT

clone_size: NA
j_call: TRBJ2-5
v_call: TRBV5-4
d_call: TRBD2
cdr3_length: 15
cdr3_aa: CASSLTGGPKETQYF
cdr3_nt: TGTGCCAGCAGCTTGACGGGAGGGCCAAAAGAGACCCAGTACTTC

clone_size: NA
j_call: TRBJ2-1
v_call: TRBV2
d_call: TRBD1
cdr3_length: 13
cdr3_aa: CASSEGQGAKQFF
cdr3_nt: TGTGCCAGCAGTGAGGGACAGGGGGCGAAGCAGTTCTTC

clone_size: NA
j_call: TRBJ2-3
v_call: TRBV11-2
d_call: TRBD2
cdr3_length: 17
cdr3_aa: CASSLLLAGGPADTQYF
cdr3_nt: TGTGCCAGCAGCTTACTGCTAGCGGGAGGGCCGGCAGATACGCAGTATTTT

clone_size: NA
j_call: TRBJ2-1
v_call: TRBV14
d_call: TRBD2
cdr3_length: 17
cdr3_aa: CASSPSTSGRVVGEQFF
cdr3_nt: TGTGCCAGCAGCCCATCAACTAGCGGCCGGGTAGTAGGTGAGCAGTTCTTC

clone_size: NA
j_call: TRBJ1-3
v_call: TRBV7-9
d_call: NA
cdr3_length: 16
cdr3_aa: CASSLARVGSGNTIYF
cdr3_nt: TGTGCCAGCAGCTTAGCGAGGGTGGGCAGCGGAAACACCATATATTTT

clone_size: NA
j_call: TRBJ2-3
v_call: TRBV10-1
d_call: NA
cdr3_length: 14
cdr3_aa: CASSSPFEGDTQYF
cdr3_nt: TGCGCCAGCAGTTCCCCCTTTGAGGGAGATACGCAGTATTTT

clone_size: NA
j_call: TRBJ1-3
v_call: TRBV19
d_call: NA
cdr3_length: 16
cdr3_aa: CASSIDKESSGNTIYF
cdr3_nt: TGTGCCAGTAGTATAGATAAAGAGAGCTCTGGAAACACCATATATTTT

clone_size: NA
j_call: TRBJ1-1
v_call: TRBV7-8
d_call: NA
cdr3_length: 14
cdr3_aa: CASSLARGGTEAFF
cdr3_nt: TGTGCCAGCAGCTTAGCGAGGGGAGGCACTGAAGCTTTCTTT

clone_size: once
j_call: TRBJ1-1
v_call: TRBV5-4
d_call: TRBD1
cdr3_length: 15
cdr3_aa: CASSFRTGGGTEAFF
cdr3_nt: TGTGCCAGCAGCTTCCGGACAGGGGGCGGGACTGAAGCTTTCTTT

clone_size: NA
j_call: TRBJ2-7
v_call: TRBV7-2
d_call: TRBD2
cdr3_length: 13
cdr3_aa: CASSFQGGNEQYF
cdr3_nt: TGTGCCAGCAGCTTTCAGGGAGGGAACGAGCAGTACTTC

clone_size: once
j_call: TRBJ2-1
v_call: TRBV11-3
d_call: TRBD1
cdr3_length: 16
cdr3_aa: CASSLGQGAIYNEQFF
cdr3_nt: TGTGCCAGCAGCTTAGGACAGGGGGCTATCTACAATGAGCAGTTCTTC